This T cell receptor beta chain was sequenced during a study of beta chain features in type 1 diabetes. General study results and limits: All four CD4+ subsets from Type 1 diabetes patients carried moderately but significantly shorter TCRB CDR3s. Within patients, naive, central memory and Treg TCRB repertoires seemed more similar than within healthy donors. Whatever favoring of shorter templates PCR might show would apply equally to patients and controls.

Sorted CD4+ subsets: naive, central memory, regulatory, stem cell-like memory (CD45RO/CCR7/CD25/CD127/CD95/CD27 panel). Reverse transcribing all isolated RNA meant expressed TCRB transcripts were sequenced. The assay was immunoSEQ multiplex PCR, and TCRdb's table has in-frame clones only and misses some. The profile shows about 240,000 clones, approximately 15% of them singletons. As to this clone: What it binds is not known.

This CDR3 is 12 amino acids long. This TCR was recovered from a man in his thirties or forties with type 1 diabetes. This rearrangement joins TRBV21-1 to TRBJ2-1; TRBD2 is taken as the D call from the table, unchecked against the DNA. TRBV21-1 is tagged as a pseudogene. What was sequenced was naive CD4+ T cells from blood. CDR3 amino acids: CASSIAYNEQFF. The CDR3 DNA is TGTGCCAGCAGCATCGCCTACAATGAGCAGTTCTTC.